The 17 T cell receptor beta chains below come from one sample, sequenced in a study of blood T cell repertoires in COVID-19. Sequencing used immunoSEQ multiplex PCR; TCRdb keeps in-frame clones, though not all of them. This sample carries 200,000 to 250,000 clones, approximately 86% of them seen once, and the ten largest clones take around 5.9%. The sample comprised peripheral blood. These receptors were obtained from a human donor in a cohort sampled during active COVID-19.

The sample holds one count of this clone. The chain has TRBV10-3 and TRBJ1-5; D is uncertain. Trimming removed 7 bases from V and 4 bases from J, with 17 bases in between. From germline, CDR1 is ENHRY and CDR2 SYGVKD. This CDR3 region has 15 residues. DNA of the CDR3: TGTGCCATCAAGGAGGGCCTAAACACTAATCAGCCCCAGCATTTT. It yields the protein CAIKEGLNTNQPQHF.

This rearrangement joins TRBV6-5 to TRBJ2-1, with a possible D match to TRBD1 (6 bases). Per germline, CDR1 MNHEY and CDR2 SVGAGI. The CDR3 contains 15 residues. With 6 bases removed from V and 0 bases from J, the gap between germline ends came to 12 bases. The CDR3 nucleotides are TGTGCCAGCAGAAAAAGGGGGAGCTCCTACAATGAGCAGTTCTTC. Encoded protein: CASRKRGSSYNEQFF.

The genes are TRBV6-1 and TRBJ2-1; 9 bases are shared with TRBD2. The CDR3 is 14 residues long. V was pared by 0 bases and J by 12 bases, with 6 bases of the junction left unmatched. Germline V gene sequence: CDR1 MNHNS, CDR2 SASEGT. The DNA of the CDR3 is TGTGCCAGCAGTGAAGCTAATAGCGGGGGCCGGCAGTTCTTC. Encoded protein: CASSEANSGGRQFF.

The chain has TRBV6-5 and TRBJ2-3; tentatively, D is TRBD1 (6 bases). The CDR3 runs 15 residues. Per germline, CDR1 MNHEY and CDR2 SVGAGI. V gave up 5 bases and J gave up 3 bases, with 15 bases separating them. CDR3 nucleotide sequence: TGTGCCAGCAGTAAAACAGGGATAACGACAGATACGCAGTATTTT. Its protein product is CASSKTGITTDTQYF.

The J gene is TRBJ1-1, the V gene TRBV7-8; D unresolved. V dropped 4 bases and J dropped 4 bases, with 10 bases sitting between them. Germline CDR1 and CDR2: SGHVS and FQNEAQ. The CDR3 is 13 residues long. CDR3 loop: CASSSLRLTEAFF. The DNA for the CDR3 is TGTGCCAGCAGCTCCCTGCGGCTCACTGAAGCTTTCTTT.

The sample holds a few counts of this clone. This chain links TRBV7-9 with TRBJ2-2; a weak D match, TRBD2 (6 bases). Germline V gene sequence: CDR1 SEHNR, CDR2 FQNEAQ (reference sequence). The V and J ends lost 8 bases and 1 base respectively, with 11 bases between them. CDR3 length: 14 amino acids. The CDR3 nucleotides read TGTGCCAGCGGGACCGGGGGGAACACCGGGGAGCTGTTTTTT. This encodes CASGTGGNTGELFF.

For the CDR3, the DNA is TGTGCCAGCAGCCAGGGTTGGGACAGGATCACAGATACGCAGTATTTT. It codes for CASSQGWDRITDTQYF. This chain links TRBV9 with TRBJ2-3, with 8 bases fitting TRBD1. The CDR3 covers 16 residues. The ends lost 4 bases at V and 2 bases at J; junction bases unmatched: 9. The germline gives CDR1 SGDLS, CDR2 YYNGEE.

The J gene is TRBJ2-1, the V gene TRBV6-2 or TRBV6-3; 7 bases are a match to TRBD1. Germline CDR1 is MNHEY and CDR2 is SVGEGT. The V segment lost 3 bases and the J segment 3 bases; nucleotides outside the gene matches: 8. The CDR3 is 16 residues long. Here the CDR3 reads CASSYTRGTVYNEQFF. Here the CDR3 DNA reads TGTGCCAGCAGTTATACCCGAGGGACAGTCTACAATGAGCAGTTCTTC.

CDR3 protein: CASSGRLAGGPPYEQYF. The CDR3 nucleotides are TGTGCCAGCAGCGGCAGACTAGCGGGAGGGCCGCCCTACGAGCAGTACTTC. The V gene is TRBV7-2, the J gene TRBJ2-7; 14 bases match TRBD2. The V gene's germline CDR1 is SGHTA and CDR2 FQGNSA. The junction had 8 bases not matched to a gene; V was cut back by 5 bases and J by 2 bases. The CDR3 contains 17 residues. Variable domain in full (rest from reference TRBV7-2 and TRBJ2-7): GAGVSQSPSNKVTEKGKDVELRCDPISGHTALYWYRQSLGQGLEFLIYFQGNSAPDKSGLPSDRFSAERTGGSVSTLTIQRTQQEDSAVYLCASSGRLAGGPPYEQYFGPGTRLTVT.

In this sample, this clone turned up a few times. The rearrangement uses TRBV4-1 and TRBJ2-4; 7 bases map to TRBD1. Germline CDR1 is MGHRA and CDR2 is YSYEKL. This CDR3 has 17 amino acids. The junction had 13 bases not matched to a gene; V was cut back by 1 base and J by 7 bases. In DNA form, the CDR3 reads TGCGCCAGCAGCCAAGGACCCGCAGGGGGTAAGATGAACATTCAGTACTTC. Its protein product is CASSQGPAGGKMNIQYF.

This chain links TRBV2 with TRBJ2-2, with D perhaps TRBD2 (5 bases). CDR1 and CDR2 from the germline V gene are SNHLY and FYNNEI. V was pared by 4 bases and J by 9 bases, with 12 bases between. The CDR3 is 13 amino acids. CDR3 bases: TGTGCCAGCAGTGTTCATAGCGTACGGGAGCTGTTTTTT. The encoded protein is CASSVHSVRELFF.

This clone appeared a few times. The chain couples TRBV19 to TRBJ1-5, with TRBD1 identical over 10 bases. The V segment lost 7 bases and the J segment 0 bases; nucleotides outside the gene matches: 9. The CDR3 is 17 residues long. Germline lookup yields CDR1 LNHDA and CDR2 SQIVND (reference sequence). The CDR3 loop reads CASTPTGGLYSNQPQHF. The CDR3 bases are TGTGCCAGTACCCCGACAGGGGGCTTGTATAGCAATCAGCCCCAGCATTTT.

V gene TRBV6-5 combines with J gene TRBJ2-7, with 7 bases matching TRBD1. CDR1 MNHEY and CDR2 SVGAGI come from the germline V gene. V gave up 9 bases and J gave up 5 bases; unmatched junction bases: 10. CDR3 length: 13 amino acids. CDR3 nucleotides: TGTGCCAGGTCTGACAGGGTAGGAGACGAGCAGTACTTC. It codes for CARSDRVGDEQYF.

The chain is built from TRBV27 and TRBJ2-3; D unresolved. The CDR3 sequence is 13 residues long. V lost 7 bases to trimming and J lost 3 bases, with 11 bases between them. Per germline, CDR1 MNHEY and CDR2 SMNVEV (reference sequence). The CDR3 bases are TGTGCCAGCATAAAAGCCGGGACAGATACGCAGTATTTT. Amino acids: CASIKAGTDTQYF.

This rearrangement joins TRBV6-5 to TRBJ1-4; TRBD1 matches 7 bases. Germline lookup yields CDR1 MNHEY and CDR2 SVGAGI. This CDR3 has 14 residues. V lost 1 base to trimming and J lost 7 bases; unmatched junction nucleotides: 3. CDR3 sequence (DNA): TGTGCCAGCAGTTACTTCCGACAGGGTGAAAAACTGTTTTTT. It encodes CASSYFRQGEKLFF.

Here the CDR3 reads CASSSGTSEYEQYF. The CDR3 nucleotides are TGTGCCAGCAGCTCCGGGACTAGCGAATACGAGCAGTACTTC. V and J are TRBV7-6 and TRBJ2-7; 10 nucleotides match TRBD2. After removal of 4 bases from V and 4 bases from J, the junction contained 4 bases not matched to a gene. The CDR3 is 14 amino acids. The germline V gene has CDR1 SGHVS and CDR2 FNYEAQ.

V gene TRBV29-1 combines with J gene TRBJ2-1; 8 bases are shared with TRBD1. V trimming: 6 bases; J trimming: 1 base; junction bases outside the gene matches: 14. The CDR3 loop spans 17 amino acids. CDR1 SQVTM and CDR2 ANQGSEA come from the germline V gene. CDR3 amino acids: CSVKVRTGRISYNEQFF. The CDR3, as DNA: TGCAGCGTCAAGGTCCGGACAGGGAGGATTTCCTACAATGAGCAGTTCTTC.